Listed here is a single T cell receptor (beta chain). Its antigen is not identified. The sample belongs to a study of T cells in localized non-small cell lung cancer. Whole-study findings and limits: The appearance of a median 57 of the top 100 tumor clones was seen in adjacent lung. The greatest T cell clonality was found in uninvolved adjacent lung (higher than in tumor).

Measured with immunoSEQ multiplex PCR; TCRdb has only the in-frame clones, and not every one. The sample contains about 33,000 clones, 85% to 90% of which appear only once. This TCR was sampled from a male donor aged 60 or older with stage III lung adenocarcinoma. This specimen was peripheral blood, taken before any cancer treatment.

Here the CDR3 DNA reads TGTGCCAGCAGCTTAAACCGATACTATGGCTACACCTTC. It codes for CASSLNRYYGYTF. The J gene is TRBJ1-2, the V gene TRBV11-2; unclear D gene. Trimming took off 2 bases at V and 3 bases at J, with 7 bases between the two ends. Germline V gene data show CDR1 as SGHAT and CDR2 as FQNNGV. This CDR3 spans 13 amino acids.